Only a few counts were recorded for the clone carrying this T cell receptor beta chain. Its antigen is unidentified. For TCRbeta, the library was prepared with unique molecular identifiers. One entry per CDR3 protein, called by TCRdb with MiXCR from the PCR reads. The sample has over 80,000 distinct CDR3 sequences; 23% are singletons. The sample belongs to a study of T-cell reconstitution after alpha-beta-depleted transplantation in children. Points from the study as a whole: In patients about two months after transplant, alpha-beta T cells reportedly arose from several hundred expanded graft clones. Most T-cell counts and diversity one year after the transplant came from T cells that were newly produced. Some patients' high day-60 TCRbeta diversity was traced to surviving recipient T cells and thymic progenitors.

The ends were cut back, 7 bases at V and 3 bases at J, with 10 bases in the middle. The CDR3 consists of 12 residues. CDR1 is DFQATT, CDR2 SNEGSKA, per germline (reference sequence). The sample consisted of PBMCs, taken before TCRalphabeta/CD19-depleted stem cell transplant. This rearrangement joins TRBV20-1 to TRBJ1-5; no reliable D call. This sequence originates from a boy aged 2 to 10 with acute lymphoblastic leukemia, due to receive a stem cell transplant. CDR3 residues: CSGAGPNQPQHF. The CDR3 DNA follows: TGCAGTGGGGCCGGACCCAATCAGCCCCAGCATTTT.